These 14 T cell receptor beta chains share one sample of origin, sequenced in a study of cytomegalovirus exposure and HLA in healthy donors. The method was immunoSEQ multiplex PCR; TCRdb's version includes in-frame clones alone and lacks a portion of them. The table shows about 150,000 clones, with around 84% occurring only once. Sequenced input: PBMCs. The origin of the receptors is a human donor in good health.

CDR3 region: CASSHLRQGQETQYF. The CDR3, as DNA: TGCGCCAGCAGCCATCTCAGACAGGGGCAAGAGACCCAGTACTTC. The chain couples TRBV4-1 to TRBJ2-5; 8 bases are a match to TRBD1. The germline gives CDR1 MGHRA, CDR2 YSYEKL. The CDR3 contains 15 residues. Trimming removed 3 bases from V and 2 bases from J; junction bases left unmatched: 5.

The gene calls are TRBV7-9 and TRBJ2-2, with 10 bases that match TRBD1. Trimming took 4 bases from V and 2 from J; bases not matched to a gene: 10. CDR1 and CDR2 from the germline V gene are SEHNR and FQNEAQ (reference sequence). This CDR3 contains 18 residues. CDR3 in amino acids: CASSSPRTGGSNTGELFF. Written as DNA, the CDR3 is TGTGCCAGCAGCTCACCTAGGACAGGGGGAAGCAACACCGGGGAGCTGTTTTTT.

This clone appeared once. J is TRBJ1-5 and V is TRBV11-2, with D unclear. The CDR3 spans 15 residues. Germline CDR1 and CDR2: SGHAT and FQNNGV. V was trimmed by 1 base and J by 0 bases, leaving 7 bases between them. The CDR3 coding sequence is TGTGCCAGCAGCTTAGGACTAAATAGCAATCAGCCCCAGCATTTT. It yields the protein CASSLGLNSNQPQHF.

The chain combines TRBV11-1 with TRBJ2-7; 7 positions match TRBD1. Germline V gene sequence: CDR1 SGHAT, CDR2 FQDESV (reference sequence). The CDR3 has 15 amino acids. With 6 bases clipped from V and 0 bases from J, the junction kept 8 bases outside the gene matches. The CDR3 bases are TGTGCCAGCAGTCCCCGGGACAGATCCTCCTACGAGCAGTACTTC. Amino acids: CASSPRDRSSYEQYF.

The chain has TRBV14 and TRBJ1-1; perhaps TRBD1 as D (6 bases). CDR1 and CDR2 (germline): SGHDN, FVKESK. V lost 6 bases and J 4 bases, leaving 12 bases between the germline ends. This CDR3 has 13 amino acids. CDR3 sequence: CASSPQGRTEAFF. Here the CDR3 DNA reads TGTGCCAGCAGTCCTCAGGGGCGCACTGAAGCTTTCTTT.

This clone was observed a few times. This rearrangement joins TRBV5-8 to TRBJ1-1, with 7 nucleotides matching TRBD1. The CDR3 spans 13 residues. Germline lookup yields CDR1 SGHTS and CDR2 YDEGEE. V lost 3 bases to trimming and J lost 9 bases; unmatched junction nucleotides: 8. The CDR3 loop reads CASSSDRDSKAFF. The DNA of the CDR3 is TGTGCCAGCAGCTCCGACCGGGACAGCAAAGCTTTCTTT.

The CDR3 region is CASSPIQTDTQYF. The DNA of the CDR3 is TGTGCCAGCTCACCAATCCAGACAGATACGCAGTATTTT. V usage is TRBV18 and J usage is TRBJ2-3, with unresolved D. V was pared by 2 bases and J by 3 bases, with 6 bases between. Germline V CDR1 and CDR2: KGHSH, LQKENI. The length of the CDR3 is 13 residues.

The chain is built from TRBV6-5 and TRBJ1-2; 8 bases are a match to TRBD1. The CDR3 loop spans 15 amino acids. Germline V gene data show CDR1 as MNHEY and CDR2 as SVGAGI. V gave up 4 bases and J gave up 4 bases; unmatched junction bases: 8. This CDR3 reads CASSSSGGALYGYTF. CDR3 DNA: TGTGCCAGCAGTTCATCAGGGGGCGCGCTCTATGGCTACACCTTC.

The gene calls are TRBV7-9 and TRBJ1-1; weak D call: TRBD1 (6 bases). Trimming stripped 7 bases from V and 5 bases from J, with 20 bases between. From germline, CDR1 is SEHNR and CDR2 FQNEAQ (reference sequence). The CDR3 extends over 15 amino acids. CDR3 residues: CASTGLTGTWTEAFF. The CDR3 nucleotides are TGTGCCAGCACCGGATTAACAGGGACGTGGACTGAAGCTTTCTTT.

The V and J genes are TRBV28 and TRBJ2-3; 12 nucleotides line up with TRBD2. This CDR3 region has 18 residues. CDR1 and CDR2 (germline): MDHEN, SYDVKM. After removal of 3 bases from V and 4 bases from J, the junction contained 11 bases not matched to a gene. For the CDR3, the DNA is TGTGCCAGCAGTTTCAGCGGGGCCACTAGCGGGAGGCCAGATACGCAGTATTTT. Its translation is CASSFSGATSGRPDTQYF. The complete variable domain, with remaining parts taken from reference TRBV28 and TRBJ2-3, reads DVKVTQSSRYLVKRTGEKVFLECVQDMDHENMFWYRQDPGLGLRLIYFSYDVKMKEKGDIPEGYSVSREKKERFSLILESASTNQTSMYLCASSFSGATSGRPDTQYFGPGTRLTVL.

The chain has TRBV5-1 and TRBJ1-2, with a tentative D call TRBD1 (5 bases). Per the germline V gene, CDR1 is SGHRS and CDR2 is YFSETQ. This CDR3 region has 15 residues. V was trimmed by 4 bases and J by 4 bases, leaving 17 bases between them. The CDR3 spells CASSPRGEGVYGYTF. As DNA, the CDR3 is TGCGCCAGCAGCCCCCGGGGGGAAGGAGTCTATGGCTACACCTTC.

CDR3 residues: CASMFEATSYEQYF. CDR3 in DNA: TGTGCCAGCATGTTCGAGGCTACCTCCTACGAGCAGTACTTC. V usage is TRBV28 and J usage is TRBJ2-7; D unclear. V was shortened by 7 bases and J by 0 bases, with 13 bases between the two germline ends. The CDR3 totals 14 residues. The germline V gene has CDR1 MDHEN and CDR2 SYDVKM. The full variable domain, with the rest looked up from reference TRBV28 and TRBJ2-7, is DVKVTQSSRYLVKRTGEKVFLECVQDMDHENMFWYRQDPGLGLRLIYFSYDVKMKEKGDIPEGYSVSREKKERFSLILESASTNQTSMYLCASMFEATSYEQYFGPGTRLTVT.

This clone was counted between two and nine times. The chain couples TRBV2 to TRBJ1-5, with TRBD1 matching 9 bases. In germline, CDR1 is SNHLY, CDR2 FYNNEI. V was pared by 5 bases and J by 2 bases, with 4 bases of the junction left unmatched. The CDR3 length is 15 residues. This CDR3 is CASSRDRVGNQPQHF. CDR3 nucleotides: TGTGCCAGCAGTCGGGACAGGGTTGGCAATCAGCCCCAGCATTTT.

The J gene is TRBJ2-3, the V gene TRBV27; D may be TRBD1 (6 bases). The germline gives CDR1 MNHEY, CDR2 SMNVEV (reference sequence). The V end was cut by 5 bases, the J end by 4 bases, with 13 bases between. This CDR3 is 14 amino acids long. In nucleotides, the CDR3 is TGTGCCAGCAGTCTCAGGGGCGCGGCAGATACGCAGTATTTT. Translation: CASSLRGAADTQYF.